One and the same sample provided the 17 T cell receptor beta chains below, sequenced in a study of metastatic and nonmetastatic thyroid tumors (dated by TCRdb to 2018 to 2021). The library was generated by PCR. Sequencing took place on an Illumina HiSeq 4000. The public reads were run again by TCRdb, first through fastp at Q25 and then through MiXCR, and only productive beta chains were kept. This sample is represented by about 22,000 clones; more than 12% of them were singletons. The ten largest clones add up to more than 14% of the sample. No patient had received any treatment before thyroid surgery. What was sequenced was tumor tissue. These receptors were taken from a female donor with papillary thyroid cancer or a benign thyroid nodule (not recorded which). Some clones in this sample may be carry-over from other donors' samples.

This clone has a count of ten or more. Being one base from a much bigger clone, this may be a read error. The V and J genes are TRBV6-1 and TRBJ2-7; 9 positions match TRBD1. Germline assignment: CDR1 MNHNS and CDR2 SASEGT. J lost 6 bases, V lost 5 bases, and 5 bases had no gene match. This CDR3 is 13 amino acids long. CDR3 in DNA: TGTGCCAGCAGTCCGGGACAGGGCTGCGAGCAGTACTTC. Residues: CASSPGQGCEQYF.

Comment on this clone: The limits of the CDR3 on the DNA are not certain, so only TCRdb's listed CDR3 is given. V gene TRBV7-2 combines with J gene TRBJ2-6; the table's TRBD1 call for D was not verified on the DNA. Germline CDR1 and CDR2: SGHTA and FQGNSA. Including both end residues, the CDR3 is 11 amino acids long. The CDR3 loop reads CASSPVGQGAF.

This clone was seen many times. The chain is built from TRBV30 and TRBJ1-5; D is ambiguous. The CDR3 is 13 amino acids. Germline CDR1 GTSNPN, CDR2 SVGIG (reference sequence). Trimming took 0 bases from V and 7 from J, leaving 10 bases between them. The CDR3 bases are TGTGCCTGGAGTGTACTAGGTAGGCAGCCCCAGCATTTT. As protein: CAWSVLGRQPQHF.

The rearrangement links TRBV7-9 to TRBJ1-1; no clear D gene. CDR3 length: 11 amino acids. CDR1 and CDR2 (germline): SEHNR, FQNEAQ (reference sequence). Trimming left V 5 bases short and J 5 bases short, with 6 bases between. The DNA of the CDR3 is TGTGCCAGCAGCCAGGCTACTGAAGCTTTCTTT. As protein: CASSQATEAFF. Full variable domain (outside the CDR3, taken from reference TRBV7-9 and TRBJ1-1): DTGVSQNPRHKITKRGQNVTFRCDPISEHNRLYWYRQTLGQGPEFLTYFQNEAQLEKSRLLSDRFSAERPKGSFSTLEIQRTEQGDSAMYLCASSQATEAFFGQGTRLTVV.

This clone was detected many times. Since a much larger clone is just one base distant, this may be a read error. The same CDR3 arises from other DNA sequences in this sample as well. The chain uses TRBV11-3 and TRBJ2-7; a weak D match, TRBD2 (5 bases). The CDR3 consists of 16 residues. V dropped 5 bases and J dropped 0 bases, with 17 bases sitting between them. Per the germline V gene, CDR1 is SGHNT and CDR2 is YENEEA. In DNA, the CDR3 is TGTGCCAGCAGCCTAATCGCTAGCCCCAACTCCTACGAGCAGTACTTC. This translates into CASSLIASPNSYEQYF.

The CDR3 here is CASSFGTSWSNEQFF. For the CDR3, the DNA is TGTGCCAGCAGTTTCGGGACTAGCTGGTCCAATGAGCAGTTCTTC. The chain uses TRBV12-3 or TRBV12-4 and TRBJ2-1; TRBD2 matches at 9 bases. The CDR3 contains 15 residues. The V gene end was trimmed by 3 bases and the J gene end by 6 bases; junction bases not matched to a gene: 6.

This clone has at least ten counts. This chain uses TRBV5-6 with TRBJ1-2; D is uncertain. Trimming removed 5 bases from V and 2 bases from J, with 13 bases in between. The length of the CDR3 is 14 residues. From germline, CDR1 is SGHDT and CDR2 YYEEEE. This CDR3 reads CASREPGVNYGYTF. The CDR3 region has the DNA TGTGCCAGCAGGGAACCGGGAGTAAACTATGGCTACACCTTC.

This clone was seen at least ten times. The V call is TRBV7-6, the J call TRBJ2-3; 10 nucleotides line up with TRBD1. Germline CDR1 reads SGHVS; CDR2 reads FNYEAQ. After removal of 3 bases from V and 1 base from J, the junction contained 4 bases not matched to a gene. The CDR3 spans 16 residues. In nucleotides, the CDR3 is TGTGCCAGCAGCTTCTCCGGGACAGGGGGCACAGATACGCAGTATTTT. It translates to CASSFSGTGGTDTQYF.

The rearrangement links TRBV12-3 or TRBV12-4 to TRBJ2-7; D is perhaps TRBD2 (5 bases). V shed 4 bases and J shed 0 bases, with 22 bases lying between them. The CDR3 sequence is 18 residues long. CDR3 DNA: TGTGCCAGCAGTTCCCGTGAGGTGGTATCGGGGAGCTCCTACGAGCAGTACTTC. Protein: CASSSREVVSGSSYEQYF.

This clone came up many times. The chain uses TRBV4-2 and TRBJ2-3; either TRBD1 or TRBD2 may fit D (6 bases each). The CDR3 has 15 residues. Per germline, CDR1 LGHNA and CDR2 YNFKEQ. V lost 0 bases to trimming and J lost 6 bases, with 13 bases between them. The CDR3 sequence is CASSQEGRGVDTQYF. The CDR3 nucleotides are TGTGCCAGCAGCCAAGAGGGTAGGGGGGTGGATACGCAGTATTTT.

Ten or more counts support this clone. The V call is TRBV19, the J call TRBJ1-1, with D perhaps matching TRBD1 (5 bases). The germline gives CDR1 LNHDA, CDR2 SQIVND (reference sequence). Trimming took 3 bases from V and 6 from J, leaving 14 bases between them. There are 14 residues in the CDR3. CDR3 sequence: CASSIGGRSSEAFF. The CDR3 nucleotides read TGTGCCAGTAGTATCGGGGGACGGAGCTCTGAAGCTTTCTTT.

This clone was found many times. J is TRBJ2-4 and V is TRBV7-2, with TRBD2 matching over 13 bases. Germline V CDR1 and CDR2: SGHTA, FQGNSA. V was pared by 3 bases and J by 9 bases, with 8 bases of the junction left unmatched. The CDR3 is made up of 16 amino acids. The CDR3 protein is CASSLTSGGLGSIQYF. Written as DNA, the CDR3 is TGTGCCAGCAGCTTGACTAGCGGGGGGCTCGGGTCCATTCAGTACTTC.

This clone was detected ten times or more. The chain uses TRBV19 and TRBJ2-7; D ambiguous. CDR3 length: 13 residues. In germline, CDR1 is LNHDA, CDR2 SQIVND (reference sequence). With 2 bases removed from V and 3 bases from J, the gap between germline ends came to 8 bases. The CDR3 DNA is TGTGCCAGTAGTATAACCGTTCTCTACGAGCAGTACTTC. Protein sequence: CASSITVLYEQYF.

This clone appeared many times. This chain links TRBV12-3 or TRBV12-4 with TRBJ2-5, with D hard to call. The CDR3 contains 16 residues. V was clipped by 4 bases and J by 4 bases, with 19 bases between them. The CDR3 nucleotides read TGTGCCAGCAGTTCCTCCCGTCGGGCTAGGAGAGAGACCCAGTACTTC. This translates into CASSSSRRARRETQYF.

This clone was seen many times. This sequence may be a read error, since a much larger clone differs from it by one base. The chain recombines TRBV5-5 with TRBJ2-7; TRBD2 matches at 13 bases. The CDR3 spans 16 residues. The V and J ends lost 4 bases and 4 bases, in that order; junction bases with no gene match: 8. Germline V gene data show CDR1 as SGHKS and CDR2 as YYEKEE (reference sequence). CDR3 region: CASSPTSGGAEYEQYF. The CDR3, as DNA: TGTGCCAGCAGCCCTACTAGCGGGGGGGCCGAGTACGAGCAGTACTTC.

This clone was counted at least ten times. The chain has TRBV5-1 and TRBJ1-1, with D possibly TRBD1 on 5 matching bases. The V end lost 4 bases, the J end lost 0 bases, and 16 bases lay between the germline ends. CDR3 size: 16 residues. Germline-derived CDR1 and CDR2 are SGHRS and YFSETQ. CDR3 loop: CASSAQRGAMNTEAFF. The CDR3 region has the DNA TGCGCCAGCAGCGCCCAGCGCGGGGCCATGAACACTGAAGCTTTCTTT. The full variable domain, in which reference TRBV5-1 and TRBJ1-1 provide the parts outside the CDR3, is KAGVTQTPRYLIKTRGQQVTLSCSPISGHRSVSWYQQTPGQGLQFLFEYFSETQRNKGNFPGRFSGRQFSNSRSEMNVSTLELGDSALYLCASSAQRGAMNTEAFFGQGTRLTVV.

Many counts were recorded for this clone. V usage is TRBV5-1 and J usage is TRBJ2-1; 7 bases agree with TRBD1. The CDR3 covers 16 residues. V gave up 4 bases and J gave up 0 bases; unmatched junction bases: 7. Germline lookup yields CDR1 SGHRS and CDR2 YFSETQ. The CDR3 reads CASSRSTGSSYNEQFF. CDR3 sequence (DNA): TGCGCCAGCAGCCGCTCGACAGGGAGCTCCTACAATGAGCAGTTCTTC.